These 30 T cell receptor beta chains were sequenced from one sample in a study of shared clonotypes between healthy human individuals. The data were produced by immunoSEQ multiplex PCR, yet TCRdb's version contains in-frame clones alone and is incomplete. The table includes 450,000 or so clones, around 77% detected once. Material for sequencing was PBMCs. The receptors originated from a woman aged 40 to 55 in good health. Some clones in this sample may be carry-over from other donors' samples.

The V call is TRBV5-4, the J call TRBJ1-1; D gene ambiguous. V was pared by 2 bases and J by 2 bases, with 7 bases between. The CDR3 has 13 residues. Germline CDR1 reads SGHNT; CDR2 reads YYREEE (reference sequence). CDR3 sequence reads: CASSFAANTEAFF. CDR3 DNA sequence: TGTGCCAGCAGCTTTGCGGCCAACACTGAAGCTTTCTTT.

About this clone: This sample also contains other DNA sequences that code for the same CDR3. The V call is TRBV29-1, the J call TRBJ1-1; 7 positions agree with TRBD1. CDR3 length equals 13 residues. Germline V gene data show CDR1 as SQVTM and CDR2 as ANQGSEA. The junction had 1 base not matched to a gene; V was cut back by 3 bases and J by 0 bases. DNA for the CDR3: TGCAGCGTTGAGGGACAGCTGAACACTGAAGCTTTCTTT. Translating gives CSVEGQLNTEAFF.

The chain is built from TRBV6-1 and TRBJ1-2; no clear D gene. Germline V gene data show CDR1 as MNHNS and CDR2 as SASEGT. The CDR3 is 13 residues long. V was trimmed by 2 bases and J by 4 bases, leaving 8 bases between them. CDR3 coding DNA: TGTGCCAGCAGTGAAACCGGTCCCTATGGCTACACCTTC. Protein: CASSETGPYGYTF.

This sequence joins TRBV7-6 and TRBJ2-1; TRBD1 or TRBD2 may be the D gene (5 bases each). The CDR3 runs to 14 residues. Trimming removed 5 bases from V and 4 bases from J, with 12 bases in between. Germline values: CDR1 SGHVS, CDR2 FNYEAQ. CDR3 nucleotide sequence: TGTGCCAGCAGCAACAGTGGGGGATACAATGAGCAGTTCTTC. It specifies CASSNSGGYNEQFF.

V and J are TRBV5-4 and TRBJ2-2; 9 bases map to TRBD1. Germline loops: CDR1 SGHNT, CDR2 YYREEE (reference sequence). The CDR3 contains 16 residues. V lost 4 bases, J lost 3 bases, and 7 bases stayed unmatched. CDR3 amino acids: CASSRTGTGYTGELFF. CDR3 DNA sequence: TGTGCCAGCAGCCGGACCGGGACAGGGTACACCGGGGAGCTGTTTTTT. Looking up the rest from reference TRBV5-4 and TRBJ2-2 gives the full variable domain: ETGVTQSPTHLIKTRGQQVTLRCSSQSGHNTVSWYQQALGQGPQFIFQYYREEENGRGNFPPRFSGLQFPNYSSELNVNALELDDSALYLCASSRTGTGYTGELFFGEGSRLTVL.

Only one count was recorded for this clone. The V call is TRBV5-5, the J call TRBJ2-2, with 9 bases identical to TRBD1. Germline V lookup: CDR1 SGHKS, CDR2 YYEKEE (reference sequence). There are 15 residues in the CDR3. After removal of 4 bases from V and 4 bases from J, the junction contained 5 bases not matched to a gene. The CDR3 DNA reads TGTGCCAGCAGCGTGGACAGGGGCGGCACCGGGGAGCTGTTTTTT. Protein: CASSVDRGGTGELFF.

This clone is a singleton in its sample. J is TRBJ2-7 and V is TRBV28; unclear D gene. CDR3 length equals 14 residues. Germline-derived CDR1 and CDR2 are MDHEN and SYDVKM. V was cut by 5 bases and J by 5 bases, with 16 bases left in between. The CDR3 here is CASSPPGHPHEQYF. The CDR3 DNA follows: TGTGCCAGCAGTCCCCCGGGCCACCCCCACGAGCAGTACTTC.

This chain connects TRBV25-1 to TRBJ2-7; D is possibly TRBD1 (6 bases). The germline CDR1 and CDR2 sequences are MGHDK and SYGVNS. Trimming stripped 1 base from V and 2 bases from J, with 12 bases between. The CDR3 length is 15 residues. The CDR3 DNA is TGTGCCAGCAGTGAATGGTCAGGGGACCCCTACGAGCAGTACTTC. Protein sequence: CASSEWSGDPYEQYF.

As regards this clone: Since a far larger clone is one base different, this is likely a read error. The chain couples TRBV5-1 to TRBJ1-2; 8 positions match TRBD1. J gave up 8 bases and V 0 bases, and 9 bases lay outside the gene matches. This CDR3 has 15 residues. Germline loops: CDR1 SGHRS, CDR2 YFSETQ. CDR3 nucleotide sequence: TGCGCCAGCAGCTTGGAGGCAGGGGGCACGGGCGGCTACACCTTC. Amino acids: CASSLEAGGTGGYTF.

The gene calls are TRBV6-6 and TRBJ2-7; 7 nucleotides match TRBD1. There are 16 residues in the CDR3. CDR1 MNHNY and CDR2 SVGAGI come from the germline V gene (reference sequence). J gave up 1 base and V 0 bases, and 6 bases lay outside the gene matches. CDR3 bases: TGTGCCAGCAGTTACTCACCCGGGACAGCTTCCTACGAGCAGTACTTC. Amino acids: CASSYSPGTASYEQYF.

This clone was counted a few times. This rearrangement joins TRBV27 to TRBJ2-2, with a weak D call TRBD2 (5 bases). Trimming removed 6 bases at V and 4 bases at J, with 15 bases between. Germline CDR1 and CDR2: MNHEY and SMNVEV (reference sequence). The CDR3 length is 15 residues. The CDR3, as DNA: TGTGCCAGCAGCCGCGGAGCGAGCGGCACCGGGGAGCTGTTTTTT. This encodes CASSRGASGTGELFF.

Comments on this clone: A single base separates this from a much larger clone, so it may be a read error. V gene TRBV6-1 combines with J gene TRBJ2-3; TRBD2 matches 11 bases. The germline CDR1 and CDR2 sequences are MNHNS and SASEGT. CDR3 size: 17 residues. Here the CDR3 DNA reads TGTGCCAGCAGTGAAGCGATAGCGGGAGGGCCATCAGATGCGCAGTATTTT. It codes for CASSEAIAGGPSDAQYF.

The chain recombines TRBV5-1 with TRBJ2-7; TRBD2 aligns across 12 bases. This CDR3 is 16 amino acids long. The germline CDR1 and CDR2 sequences are SGHRS and YFSETQ. V lost 4 bases and J lost 6; bases outside the gene matches: 11. The CDR3 region is CASSPRLAGVFREQYF. CDR3 DNA: TGCGCCAGCAGCCCGAGACTAGCGGGAGTTTTTCGCGAGCAGTACTTC. Together with reference TRBV5-1 and TRBJ2-7, the CDR3 gives the full variable domain: KAGVTQTPRYLIKTRGQQVTLSCSPISGHRSVSWYQQTPGQGLQFLFEYFSETQRNKGNFPGRFSGRQFSNSRSEMNVSTLELGDSALYLCASSPRLAGVFREQYFGPGTRLTVT.

This sequence joins TRBV28 and TRBJ1-2; weak D call: TRBD1 (5 bases). Germline V gene sequence: CDR1 MDHEN, CDR2 SYDVKM. CDR3 length equals 13 residues. The V and J ends lost 1 base and 7 bases respectively, with 10 bases between them. The CDR3 protein is CASSLSGHGGYTF. In DNA form, the CDR3 reads TGTGCCAGCAGTTTATCAGGGCACGGTGGCTACACCTTC.

The chain combines TRBV11-2 with TRBJ2-7; 7 bases map to TRBD2. CDR3 size: 15 residues. CDR1 SGHAT and CDR2 FQNNGV come from the germline V gene. V lost 0 bases to trimming and J lost 9 bases; unmatched junction nucleotides: 11. CDR3 sequence reads: CASSLEFGRGRAQYF. CDR3 coding DNA: TGTGCCAGCAGCTTAGAATTCGGGCGGGGGAGGGCGCAGTACTTC.

This clone showed up many times. Within the sample, other DNA sequences also encode this same CDR3. V usage is TRBV28 and J usage is TRBJ2-7; 7 bases map to TRBD1. This CDR3 contains 12 residues. The germline V gene has CDR1 MDHEN and CDR2 SYDVKM. J lost 9 bases, V lost 5 bases, and 7 bases had no gene match. CDR3 amino acids: CASSPPRTGQYF. Written as DNA, the CDR3 is TGTGCCAGCAGTCCTCCCCGGACAGGGCAGTACTTC.

The rearrangement joins TRBV10-3 to TRBJ2-1, with TRBD2 identical over 14 bases. The CDR3 totals 19 residues. CDR1 is ENHRY and CDR2 is SYGVKD in the germline V gene. The V and J ends lost 4 bases and 5 bases, in that order; junction bases with no gene match: 13. CDR3 bases: TGTGCCATCAGTGGGACAACCGGGACTAGCGGGAGTGTCAACAATGAGCAGTTCTTC. Its protein product is CAISGTTGTSGSVNNEQFF.

As for this clone: A far larger clone differs by one base, so this is likely a read error. The chain has TRBV5-4 and TRBJ2-6, with 10 bases fitting TRBD1. Germline V CDR1 and CDR2: SGHNT, YYREEE (reference sequence). The CDR3 contains 17 residues. The CDR3 DNA sequence: TGTGCCAGCAGCCTCGGGACAGGGGAAAGTGGGGCCGACGTCCTGACTTTC. This codes for CASSLGTGESGADVLTF.

There are many counts of this clone. The chain joins TRBV2 to TRBJ2-5, with TRBD2 identical over 7 bases. The germline gives CDR1 SNHLY, CDR2 FYNNEI. The ends lost 3 bases at V and 9 bases at J; junction bases unmatched: 7. The CDR3 is 13 residues long. Here the CDR3 DNA reads TGTGCCAGCAGTGAGTCCGTTGGGGGGGCCCAGTACTTC. Translated: CASSESVGGAQYF.

The chain combines TRBV10-2 with TRBJ2-5; D may be TRBD2 (7 bases). V was trimmed by 2 bases and J by 7 bases, leaving 20 bases between them. Per germline, CDR1 WSHSY and CDR2 SAAADI. The CDR3 is 16 amino acids. This CDR3 reads CASSEASPEGGGTQYF. CDR3 nucleotide sequence: TGCGCCAGCAGTGAGGCCTCCCCTGAAGGGGGGGGGACCCAGTACTTC.

The chain recombines TRBV10-2 with TRBJ1-5, with D uncertain. Per germline, CDR1 WSHSY and CDR2 SAAADI. There are 13 residues in the CDR3. V was trimmed by 2 bases and J by 9 bases, leaving 11 bases between them. The CDR3 loop is CASSETLYRPQHF. CDR3 sequence (DNA): TGCGCCAGCAGTGAGACGCTTTATCGGCCCCAGCATTTT.

This chain connects TRBV19 to TRBJ2-3; perhaps TRBD1 as D (6 bases). Trimming removed 4 bases at V and 4 bases at J, with 12 bases between. The CDR3 runs to 14 residues. Germline V gives CDR1 LNHDA, CDR2 SQIVND (reference sequence). CDR3 protein: CASSTYRVSDTQYF. The CDR3 region has the DNA TGTGCCAGTAGTACGTACAGGGTTTCAGATACGCAGTATTTT.

J is TRBJ1-2 and V is TRBV18, with 9 bases identical to TRBD1. Germline CDR1 and CDR2: KGHSH and LQKENI. The CDR3 is made up of 14 amino acids. V lost 9 bases and J lost 5; bases outside the gene matches: 10. In nucleotides, the CDR3 is TGTGCCAGTAAAAACAGGACAGGGGATTATGGCTACACCTTC. Protein: CASKNRTGDYGYTF.

The gene calls are TRBV7-3 and TRBJ2-1, with 10 bases lining up with TRBD2. V shed 5 bases and J 4 bases; nucleotides not matched to a gene: 5. The CDR3 is 15 residues long. Germline loops: CDR1 SGHTA, CDR2 FQGTGA. This CDR3 reads CASSMTSGPYNEQFF. CDR3 coding DNA: TGTGCCAGCAGCATGACTAGCGGGCCGTACAATGAGCAGTTCTTC.

In regard to this clone: This is likely an artifact of a read error, given a far larger clone one base away. The chain combines TRBV4-2 with TRBJ1-2, with a tentative D call TRBD1 (5 bases). The CDR3 runs to 16 residues. V was shortened by 8 bases and J by 5 bases, with 24 bases between the two germline ends. CDR1 LGHNA and CDR2 YNFKEQ come from the germline V gene. CDR3 region: CASGRNSGASHYGYTF. CDR3 DNA sequence: TGTGCCAGCGGCCGGAATTCTGGGGCATCCCATTATGGCTACACCTTC.

This clone was observed a handful of times. The sample carries other DNA sequences with the same CDR3. This chain connects TRBV6-4 to TRBJ2-3; D is tentatively TRBD1 or TRBD2 (6 bases each). Deletions cut 0 bases from V and 4 bases from J, with 8 bases between. Germline V gives CDR1 MRHNA, CDR2 SNTAGT. The CDR3 runs 14 residues. CDR3 in amino acids: CASSDSGGADTQYF. In DNA, the CDR3 is TGTGCCAGCAGTGACTCCGGGGGCGCAGATACGCAGTATTTT.

V is TRBV19 and J is TRBJ2-2, with TRBD2 identical over 11 bases. In germline, CDR1 is LNHDA, CDR2 SQIVND (reference sequence). V was pared by 5 bases and J by 6 bases, with 8 bases of the junction left unmatched. The CDR3 spans 16 residues. CDR3 bases: TGTGCCAGTAGTGTTCATAGCGGGAGGGCCTCCGGGGAGCTGTTTTTT. Translation: CASSVHSGRASGELFF.

On this clone itself: The junction departs from germline at one end; a sequencing error may be responsible. V and J are TRBV28 and TRBJ1-1; no definite D call. Germline CDR1 MDHEN, CDR2 SYDVKM. CDR3 length equals 14 residues. The CDR3 nucleotides are TGTGCCGGCAGTTTATCTATGGAAGGGACTGAAGCTTTCTTT. The encoded protein is CAGSLSMEGTEAFF.

In this sample, this clone turned up once. In nucleotides, the CDR3 is TGTGCCAGCAGTCCTTCCTTTGTGGTAGAGGAAAAACTGTTTTTT. Amino acids: CASSPSFVVEEKLFF. V gene TRBV27 combines with J gene TRBJ1-4; no definite D call. CDR1 MNHEY and CDR2 SMNVEV come from the germline V gene (reference sequence). The CDR3 is 15 amino acids. V shed 5 bases and J shed 8 bases, with 18 bases lying between them.

The genes are TRBV6-5 and TRBJ2-7; D is undetermined. Trimming took 6 bases from V and 2 from J, leaving 5 bases between them. CDR1 and CDR2 (germline): MNHEY, SVGAGI. This CDR3 region has 11 residues. CDR3 in amino acids: CASSTPYEQYF. CDR3 DNA: TGTGCCAGCAGCACCCCCTACGAGCAGTACTTC.